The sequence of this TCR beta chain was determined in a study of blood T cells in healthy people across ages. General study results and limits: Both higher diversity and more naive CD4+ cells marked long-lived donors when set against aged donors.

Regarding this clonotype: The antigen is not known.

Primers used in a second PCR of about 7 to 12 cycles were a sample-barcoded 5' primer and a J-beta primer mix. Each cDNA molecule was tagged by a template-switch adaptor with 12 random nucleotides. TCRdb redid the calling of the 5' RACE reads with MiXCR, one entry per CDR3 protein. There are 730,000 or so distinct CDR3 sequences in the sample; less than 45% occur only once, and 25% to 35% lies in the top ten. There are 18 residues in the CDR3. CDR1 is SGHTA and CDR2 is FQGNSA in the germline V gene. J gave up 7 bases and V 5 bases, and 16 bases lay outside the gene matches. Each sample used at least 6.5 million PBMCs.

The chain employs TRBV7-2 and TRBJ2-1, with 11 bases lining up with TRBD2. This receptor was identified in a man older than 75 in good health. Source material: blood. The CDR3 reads CASSPAGTSGAQGNEQFF. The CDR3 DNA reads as TGTGCCAGCAGCCCGGCTGGGACTAGCGGAGCCCAGGGGAATGAGCAGTTCTTC.